What follows are 10 T cell receptor beta chains derived from one specimen sequenced in a study of CD4 T cell repertoires in COVID-19. Only in-frame clones appear in the TCRdb table, and some are missing; sequencing was by immunoSEQ multiplex PCR. This table has some 80,000 clones, about 80% appearing once. The specimen comprised CD4+ T cells from peripheral blood, sampled after recovery from COVID-19. Receptors were obtained from a human donor who had COVID-19.

The chain combines TRBV10-3 with TRBJ2-1; TRBD1 aligns across 12 bases. Germline CDR1 ENHRY, CDR2 SYGVKD. The J segment lost 8 bases and the V segment lost 2 bases, leaving 7 bases of the junction unmatched. The length of the CDR3 is 16 residues. The CDR3, as DNA: TGTGCCATCAGTGAGGCCGGGACAGGGGGCCGCGATGAGCAGTTCTTC. The encoded protein is CAISEAGTGGRDEQFF.

The chain combines TRBV3-1 (or the pseudogene TRBV3-2) with TRBJ1-4; no clear D. Per germline, CDR1 LGHDT and CDR2 YNNKEL (reference sequence). This CDR3 comprises 15 residues. V was cut by 4 bases and J by 3 bases, with 12 bases left in between. The CDR3 nucleotides are TGTGCCAGCAGCCCAACACACGGACCTAATGAAAAACTGTTTTTT. Amino acids: CASSPTHGPNEKLFF.

The rearrangement joins TRBV5-1 to TRBJ2-7, with TRBD1 as a possible D gene (6 bases). The CDR3 spans 14 residues. Trimming removed 4 bases at V and 3 bases at J, with 14 bases between. CDR1 and CDR2 (germline): SGHRS, YFSETQ. The CDR3, as DNA: TGCGCCAGCAGCCAGTCCGGGACACTCTACGAGCAGTACTTC. This codes for CASSQSGTLYEQYF.

The chain joins TRBV5-1 to TRBJ2-5, with D possibly being TRBD2 (6 bases). V lost 0 bases and J lost 9, with 12 bases in between. Germline V gene lookup returns CDR1 SGHRS and CDR2 YFSETQ. This CDR3 contains 13 residues. The CDR3 DNA is TGCGCCAGCAGCTTGGGCGGAGGGGTCTCCCAGTACTTC. Translated, it gives CASSLGGGVSQYF.

This rearrangement joins TRBV11-2 to TRBJ2-7, with 12 bases that match TRBD2. V lost 5 bases and J lost 2; bases outside the gene matches: 4. The CDR3 contains 15 residues. Looked up from germline, CDR1 is SGHAT and CDR2 is FQNNGV. CDR3 nucleotide sequence: TGTGCCAGCAGCCCGGGACTAGCGGGCGCCTACGAGCAGTACTTC. Residues: CASSPGLAGAYEQYF.

The chain combines TRBV19 with TRBJ1-1, with D tentatively TRBD1 (6 bases). Trimming pared 5 bases from V and 5 bases from J, leaving 15 bases between. This CDR3 spans 14 amino acids. CDR1 is LNHDA, CDR2 SQIVND, per germline (reference sequence). DNA for the CDR3: TGTGCCAGTAGTTCCCCAGGGGTAGAGACTGAAGCTTTCTTT. Its translation is CASSSPGVETEAFF.

This clone was seen only once. This rearrangement joins TRBV5-4 to TRBJ2-2; 11 bases align to TRBD2. There are 15 residues in the CDR3. Germline CDR1 SGHNT, CDR2 YYREEE (reference sequence). V lost 5 bases to trimming and J lost 1 base; unmatched junction nucleotides: 1. The CDR3 DNA reads TGTGCCAGCAGGCTAGCGGGGGGGAACACCGGGGAGCTGTTTTTT. Protein product: CASRLAGGNTGELFF. The full variable domain, its missing parts supplied by reference TRBV5-4 and TRBJ2-2, is ETGVTQSPTHLIKTRGQQVTLRCSSQSGHNTVSWYQQALGQGPQFIFQYYREEENGRGNFPPRFSGLQFPNYSSELNVNALELDDSALYLCASRLAGGNTGELFFGEGSRLTVL.

V usage is TRBV2 and J usage is TRBJ2-3, with no clear D. Trimming removed 11 bases at V and 0 bases at J, with 15 bases between. Germline CDR1 reads SNHLY; CDR2 reads FYNNEI. The CDR3 sequence is 14 residues long. CDR3: CAEGEASSTDTQYF. Here the CDR3 DNA reads TGTGCCGAAGGAGAGGCATCGAGCACAGATACGCAGTATTTT.

This chain connects TRBV25-1 to TRBJ1-1, with a tentative D call TRBD1 (5 bases). There are 14 residues in the CDR3. V dropped 4 bases and J dropped 4 bases, with 13 bases sitting between them. The V gene's germline CDR1 is MGHDK and CDR2 SYGVNS. The CDR3 region has the DNA TGTGCCAGCAGTGGTCCAGGGCGCGGCACTGAAGCTTTCTTT. This codes for CASSGPGRGTEAFF.

The chain combines TRBV7-3 with TRBJ2-5; D perhaps matches TRBD2 (6 bases). CDR1 SGHTA and CDR2 FQGTGA come from the germline V gene. The V and J ends lost 8 bases and 2 bases respectively, with 12 bases between them. The CDR3 spans 13 residues. CDR3 DNA sequence: TGTGCCAGCTCGCGGGGACCTCAAGAGACCCAGTACTTC. This translates into CASSRGPQETQYF.